This paragraph reports one T cell receptor beta chain. Its antigen is currently unknown. Germline loops: CDR1 KGHDR, CDR2 SFDVKD. Trimming stripped 3 bases from V and 4 bases from J, with 11 bases between. The CDR3 is 14 amino acids. The entry originates in a study of post-analysis software for immune sequencing data. Overall study: Secondary progressive, relapsing-remitting and progressive-relapsing multiple sclerosis were among the included disease courses.

Whole-study findings and limits: Same-batch samples co-clustered strongly by F measure. Patients used a few TRBV segments, including TRBV5-6, TRBV5-1 and TRBV20-1, more often than controls. Comparison with controls showed significantly lower normalized Chao1 diversity in multiple sclerosis patients.

Each TCR beta cDNA library carried unique molecular identifiers. T cells numbering roughly 1 to 10 million gave rise to 500,000 to 600,000 cDNA molecules. TCRdb itself ran the PCR reads through MiXCR, one entry per CDR3 protein. Of a few hundred thousand distinct CDR3 sequences in the sample, about a third were seen once. The chain couples TRBV24-1 to TRBJ2-5; weak D call: TRBD1 (5 bases). The receptor was isolated from a girl under 18 with multiple sclerosis. Sequencing was done on a sample of blood. This CDR3 reads CATSDPRQLETQYF. Written as DNA, the CDR3 is TGTGCCACCAGTGATCCAAGACAGTTAGAGACCCAGTACTTC.